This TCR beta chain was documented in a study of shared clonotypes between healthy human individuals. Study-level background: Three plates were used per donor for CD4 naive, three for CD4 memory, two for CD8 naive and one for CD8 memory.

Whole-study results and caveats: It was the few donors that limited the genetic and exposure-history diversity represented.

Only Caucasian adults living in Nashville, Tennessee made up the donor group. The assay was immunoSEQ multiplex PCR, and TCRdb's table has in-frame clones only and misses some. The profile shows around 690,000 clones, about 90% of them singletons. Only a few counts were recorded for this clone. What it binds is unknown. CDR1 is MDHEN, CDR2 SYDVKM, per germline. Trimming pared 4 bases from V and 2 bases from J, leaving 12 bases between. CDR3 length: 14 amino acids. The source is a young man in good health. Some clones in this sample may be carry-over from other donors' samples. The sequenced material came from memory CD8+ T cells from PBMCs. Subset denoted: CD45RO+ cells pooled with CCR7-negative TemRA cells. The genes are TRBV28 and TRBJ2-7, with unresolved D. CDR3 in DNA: TGTGCCAGCAGTTGGCTGGGCTTCCCCTACGAGCAGTACTTC. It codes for CASSWLGFPYEQYF. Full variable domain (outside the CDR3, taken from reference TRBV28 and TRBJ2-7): DVKVTQSSRYLVKRTGEKVFLECVQDMDHENMFWYRQDPGLGLRLIYFSYDVKMKEKGDIPEGYSVSREKKERFSLILESASTNQTSMYLCASSWLGFPYEQYFGPGTRLTVT.